The subject of this entry is one T cell receptor beta chain. The antigen is not known. The assay was immunoSEQ multiplex PCR, and TCRdb's table has in-frame clones only and misses some. This sample yields about 260,000 clones, of which 85% to 95% are seen a single time; around 0.5% belongs to the top ten. The germline CDR1 and CDR2 sequences are SGHTS and YDEGEE. The V gene lost 2 bases and the J gene lost 4 bases, with 15 bases spanning the gap. The CDR3 is made up of 15 amino acids. The data originate from a study of T cell responses to AZD1222 COVID-19 vaccine. Points from the study as a whole: At 160-218 and 743-854, vaccine-associated CD4 TCRs were dominant, and they spanned spike.

The sample consisted of peripheral blood, taken on day 0 of AZD1222 vaccination. The receptor was derived from an adult in good health. This chain connects TRBV5-8 to TRBJ2-5; maybe TRBD2 (6 bases). CDR3 sequence (DNA): TGTGCCAGCAGCTTTTTCGGGACCGGGAGAGAGACCCAGTACTTC. Its protein is CASSFFGTGRETQYF. Variable domain in full (rest from reference TRBV5-8 and TRBJ2-5): EAGVTQSPTHLIKTRGQQATLRCSPISGHTSVYWYQQALGLGLQFLLWYDEGEERNRGNFPPRFSGRQFPNYSSELNVNALELEDSALYLCASSFFGTGRETQYFGPGTRLLVL.